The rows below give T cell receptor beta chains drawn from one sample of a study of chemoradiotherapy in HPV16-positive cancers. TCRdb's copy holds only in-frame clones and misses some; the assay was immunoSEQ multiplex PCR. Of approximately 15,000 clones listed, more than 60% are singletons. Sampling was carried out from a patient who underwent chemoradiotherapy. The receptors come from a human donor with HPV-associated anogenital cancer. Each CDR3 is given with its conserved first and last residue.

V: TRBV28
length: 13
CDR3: CASSRDRNYGYTF

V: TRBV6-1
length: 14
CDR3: CASSARVGGNGYTF

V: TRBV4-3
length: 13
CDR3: CASSQEAEREQYF

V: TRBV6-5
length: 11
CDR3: CASRQSSGYTF

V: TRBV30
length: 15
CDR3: CAWSVRRGYQETQYF

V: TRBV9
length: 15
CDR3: CASSAGTSGNYEQYF

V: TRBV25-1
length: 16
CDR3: CASSKNRGRTNEKLFF

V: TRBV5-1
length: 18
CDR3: CASSRLWASERSSYEQYF

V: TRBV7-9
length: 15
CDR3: CASSLVSGYRVEAFF

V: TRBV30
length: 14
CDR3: CAWSHVRGALGYTF

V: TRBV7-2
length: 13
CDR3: CASSSNMNTEAFF

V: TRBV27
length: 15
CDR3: CASSLVKGRNQPQHF

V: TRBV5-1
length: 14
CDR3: CASSLKGQNTEAFF

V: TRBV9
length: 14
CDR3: CASSPRTYTDTQYF

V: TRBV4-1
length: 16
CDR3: CASSQVGSAGTDTQYF

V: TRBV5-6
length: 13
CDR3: CASLGQGSYEQYF

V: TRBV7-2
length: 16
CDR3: CASSSSIRTGSYEQYF

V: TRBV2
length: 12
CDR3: CASWVFGNEQYF

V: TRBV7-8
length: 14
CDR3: CASSPRGGNQPQHF

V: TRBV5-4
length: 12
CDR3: CASSKQDTEAFF

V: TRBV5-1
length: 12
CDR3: CASSLDRETQYF

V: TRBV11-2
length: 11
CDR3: CASSLGFGYTF

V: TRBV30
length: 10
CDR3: CAWSAREAFF

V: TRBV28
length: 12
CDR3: CARWDTTYEQYF

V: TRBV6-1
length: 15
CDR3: CASRVGGTGSNEQFF

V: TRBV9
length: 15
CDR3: CASTEAPTRETGYTF

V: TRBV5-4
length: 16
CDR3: CASSSPGGRSSYEQYF

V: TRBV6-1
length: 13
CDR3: CAARDGNSYEQYF

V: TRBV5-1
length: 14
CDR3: CASSFLSGHNEQFF

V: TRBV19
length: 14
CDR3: CATSTWGSYNEQFF

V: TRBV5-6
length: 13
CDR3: CASSLTGGTEAFF

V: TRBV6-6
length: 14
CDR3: CASSLAGGTDTQYF

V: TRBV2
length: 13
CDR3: CASSEWNRRGYTF

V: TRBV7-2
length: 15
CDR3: CASSSRVAGQETQYF

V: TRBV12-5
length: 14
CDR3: CASGSRETSEPQYF

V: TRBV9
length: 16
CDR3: CASSATGTYYTDTQYF

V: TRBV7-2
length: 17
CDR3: CASSLWSQRVPTDTQYF

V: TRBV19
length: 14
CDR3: CASSIVGAANEQYF

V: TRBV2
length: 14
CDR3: CASSARGQNTEAFF

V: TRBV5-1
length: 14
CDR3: CASSLLGPSYEQYF